This TCR beta chain originates from a study of T cell responses to AZD1222 COVID-19 vaccine. Worth noting for this clone: Its antigen is undetermined.

Germline V CDR1 and CDR2: MDHEN, SYDVKM. Trimming stripped 1 base from V and 8 bases from J, with 18 bases between. The CDR3 runs 16 residues. The repertoire was sequenced with immunoSEQ multiplex PCR; TCRdb's copy has only in-frame clones and lacks some. The data hold some 120,000 clones, with roughly 80% observed a single time. Study results and caveats: Donors skewed white British and female; clonal diversity was possibly underestimated.

The TCR originated in an adult in good health. This chain links TRBV28 with TRBJ2-1; D gene unclear. Source: peripheral blood, taken on day 0 of AZD1222 vaccination. The DNA for the CDR3 is TGTGCCAGCAGTTTATCCTCCATAACAAAAAGCCATGAGCAGTTCTTC. This sequence encodes CASSLSSITKSHEQFF.